This TCR beta chain comes out of a study of blood T cells in healthy people across ages. Combining a sample-barcoded 5' primer with a J-beta primer mix, a second PCR ran for roughly 7 to 11 cycles. TCRdb re-called the 5' RACE reads through MiXCR, storing one row per CDR3 protein. This table has around 970,000 distinct CDR3 sequences, roughly 50% appearing once. Germline V gene lookup returns CDR1 MDHEN and CDR2 SYDVKM. The germline V and J ends were trimmed by 5 bases and 6 bases, with 11 bases remaining between them. The CDR3 length is 13 residues. The chain employs TRBV28 and TRBJ1-5; no firm D call. This TCR came from a woman aged 55 to 70 in good health. Sequencing used blood. This CDR3 reads CASSNRPLQPQHF. The CDR3 DNA is TGTGCCAGCAGTAACCGACCCCTTCAGCCCCAGCATTTT.